These 19 T cell receptor beta chains were sequenced from one sample in a study of T cell responses to AZD1222 COVID-19 vaccine. Repertoires were generated with immunoSEQ multiplex PCR, while TCRdb's copy carries only in-frame clones and drops some. Of about 140,000 clones in the sample, approximately 92% were seen once. The starting material was peripheral blood, obtained 28 days after the second AZD1222 dose. These receptors originate from an adult who received the AZD1222 COVID-19 vaccine.

The rearrangement links TRBV28 to TRBJ1-2; a weak D match, TRBD1 (5 bases). The CDR3 is 16 residues long. Germline CDR1 MDHEN, CDR2 SYDVKM. Trimming removed 2 bases at V and 5 bases at J, with 18 bases between. The CDR3 loop is CASSLLPAGSFYGYTF. CDR3 nucleotide sequence: TGTGCCAGCAGTTTACTCCCCGCAGGGAGTTTTTATGGCTACACCTTC.

The table lists this clone with a few counts. V usage is TRBV28 and J usage is TRBJ1-6; D not certain. The germline V gene has CDR1 MDHEN and CDR2 SYDVKM. V was shortened by 7 bases and J by 5 bases, with 6 bases between the two germline ends. This CDR3 comprises 12 residues. CDR3 DNA sequence: TGTGCCAGCAATAAAAATAATTCACCCCTCCACTTT. This sequence encodes CASNKNNSPLHF.

The chain has TRBV28 and TRBJ2-7; a possible D gene is TRBD1 (6 bases). CDR3 length: 13 residues. CDR1 and CDR2 from the germline V gene are MDHEN and SYDVKM. V gave up 8 bases and J gave up 3 bases, with 14 bases separating them. The CDR3 loop is CASARPGVYEQYF. CDR3 DNA sequence: TGTGCCAGCGCGAGACCAGGGGTCTACGAGCAGTACTTC.

The chain has TRBV4-3 and TRBJ2-7, with a possible D match to TRBD1 (6 bases). The V gene lost 3 bases and the J gene lost 0 bases, with 9 bases spanning the gap. The length of the CDR3 is 14 residues. Germline CDR1 is LGHNA and CDR2 is YSLEER. The chain's CDR3 is CASSHRGHSYEQYF. CDR3 sequence (DNA): TGCGCCAGCAGCCACAGGGGCCACTCCTACGAGCAGTACTTC.

The J gene is TRBJ2-1, the V gene TRBV5-4; 9 positions match TRBD1. V shed 4 bases and J 2 bases; nucleotides not matched to a gene: 4. This CDR3 is built from 15 residues. In germline, CDR1 is SGHNT, CDR2 YYREEE (reference sequence). CDR3 sequence: CASSPGTGTYNEQFF. The CDR3 bases are TGTGCCAGCAGCCCAGGGACAGGGACCTACAATGAGCAGTTCTTC.

The V call is TRBV20-1, the J call TRBJ1-2; D remains unclear. V was pared by 7 bases and J by 5 bases, with 11 bases between. The CDR3 totals 11 residues. Germline CDR1 DFQATT, CDR2 SNEGSKA (reference sequence). The CDR3 is CSGIPEYGYTF. The CDR3 DNA is TGCAGTGGCATACCGGAATATGGCTACACCTTC.

V is TRBV5-3 and J is TRBJ1-2; D perhaps matches TRBD1 (6 bases). TRBV5-3 is flagged as an ORF with uncertain function. This CDR3 region has 15 residues. V dropped 3 bases and J dropped 6 bases, with 18 bases sitting between them. CDR3 in amino acids: CARSSGAEIFDGYTF. CDR3 coding DNA: TGTGCCAGAAGCTCGGGGGCCGAAATCTTTGATGGCTACACCTTC.

The chain recombines TRBV19 with TRBJ1-2, with a weak D call TRBD1 (5 bases). V dropped 6 bases and J dropped 4 bases, with 12 bases sitting between them. The length of the CDR3 is 13 residues. Per germline, CDR1 LNHDA and CDR2 SQIVND (reference sequence). CDR3 residues: CASRVGGRYGYTF. CDR3 nucleotide sequence: TGTGCCAGTAGGGTGGGGGGTCGCTATGGCTACACCTTC.

The chain carries TRBV5-1 and TRBJ2-2; TRBD1 or TRBD2 may be the D gene (5 bases each). Germline V lookup: CDR1 SGHRS, CDR2 YFSETQ. Trimming removed 2 bases from V and 2 bases from J, with 19 bases in between. The CDR3 has 18 amino acids. This CDR3 reads CASSLTGTAPTNTGELFF. CDR3 bases: TGCGCCAGCAGCTTAACCGGGACCGCCCCAACCAACACCGGGGAGCTGTTTTTT.

The chain links TRBV19 to TRBJ1-5; unclear D gene. This CDR3 region has 13 residues. Germline lookup yields CDR1 LNHDA and CDR2 SQIVND (reference sequence). The V end lost 5 bases, the J end lost 0 bases, and 5 bases lay between the germline ends. The CDR3: CASSPNSNQPQHF. The CDR3 DNA sequence: TGTGCCAGTAGTCCTAATAGCAATCAGCCCCAGCATTTT.

This rearrangement joins TRBV7-9 to TRBJ2-7; D might be TRBD1 (5 bases). The CDR3 consists of 15 residues. The V gene lost 0 bases and the J gene lost 0 bases, with 9 bases spanning the gap. CDR1 is SEHNR, CDR2 FQNEAQ, per germline (reference sequence). CDR3 amino acids: CASSLAPGISYEQYF. As DNA, the CDR3 is TGTGCCAGCAGCTTAGCGCCAGGGATCTCCTACGAGCAGTACTTC.

This clone appeared a single time. The chain employs TRBV5-4 and TRBJ2-5; D gene uncertain. Germline CDR1 is SGHNT and CDR2 is YYREEE (reference sequence). V was cut by 5 bases and J by 5 bases, with 10 bases left in between. The CDR3 is 12 amino acids. CDR3 residues: CASSLIKETQYF. The DNA for the CDR3 is TGTGCCAGCAGTTTAATAAAGGAGACCCAGTACTTC.

This chain uses TRBV6-5 with TRBJ2-7; the match to TRBD2 covers 11 bases. Germline V lookup: CDR1 MNHEY, CDR2 SVGAGI. J lost 0 bases, V lost 5 bases, and 3 bases had no gene match. There are 15 residues in the CDR3. In DNA form, the CDR3 reads TGTGCCAGCAGTACCGGGACTAGCGGCTCCTACGAGCAGTACTTC. As protein: CASSTGTSGSYEQYF.

A word on this clone: Since the CDR3 does not end with the conserved phenylalanine or tryptophan, this likely comes from a read error. The limits of the CDR3 on the DNA are not certain, so only TCRdb's listed CDR3 is given. This chain joins TRBV3-1 (or the pseudogene TRBV3-2) and TRBJ2-3. With termini counted, the CDR3 has 9 amino acids. Per the germline V gene, CDR1 is LGHDT and CDR2 is YNNKEL (reference sequence). CDR3 in amino acids: CASSPGPGL.

The V call is TRBV7-2, the J call TRBJ1-1; possibly TRBD1 for D (5 bases). CDR3 length: 15 residues. The germline gives CDR1 SGHTA, CDR2 FQGNSA. V was shortened by 2 bases and J by 3 bases, with 13 bases between the two germline ends. The CDR3 bases are TGTGCCAGCAGCTTAATGGCAGGGAGTTACACTGAAGCTTTCTTT. Its protein is CASSLMAGSYTEAFF.

In this sample, this clone turned up once. V is TRBV7-2 and J is TRBJ2-7, with a tentative D call TRBD1 (5 bases). Trimming cost V 4 bases and J 7 bases, with 14 bases left between them. The CDR3 runs 13 residues. In germline, CDR1 is SGHTA, CDR2 FQGNSA. The CDR3 DNA follows: TGTGCCAGCAGCTCCCTTGGGGCACTAGAGCAGTACTTC. This codes for CASSSLGALEQYF.

This sequence joins TRBV19 and TRBJ1-5; no firm D call. Germline lookup yields CDR1 LNHDA and CDR2 SQIVND (reference sequence). This CDR3 comprises 15 residues. The ends were cut back, 3 bases at V and 4 bases at J, with 13 bases in the middle. The CDR3 DNA follows: TGTGCCAGTAGTATCGTGACGACGGGTAATCAGCCCCAGCATTTT. Encoded protein: CASSIVTTGNQPQHF.

This clone was observed a few times. The V gene is TRBV7-9, the J gene TRBJ2-3; D gene ambiguous. Germline assignment: CDR1 SEHNR and CDR2 FQNEAQ (reference sequence). CDR3 length equals 12 residues. V was clipped by 7 bases and J by 4 bases, with 9 bases between them. CDR3 protein: CASTPSADTQYF. Written as DNA, the CDR3 is TGTGCCAGCACCCCGTCCGCAGATACGCAGTATTTT. The whole variable domain, filled in from reference TRBV7-9 and TRBJ2-3, reads DTGVSQNPRHKITKRGQNVTFRCDPISEHNRLYWYRQTLGQGPEFLTYFQNEAQLEKSRLLSDRFSAERPKGSFSTLEIQRTEQGDSAMYLCASTPSADTQYFGPGTRLTVL.

This chain's CDR3 is CASSYGTGAYEQYF. CDR3 nucleotide sequence: TGTGCCAGCAGTTATGGGACAGGGGCCTACGAGCAGTACTTC. The chain links TRBV28 to TRBJ2-7; 10 bases are shared with TRBD1. Trimming took 4 bases from V and 2 from J; bases not matched to a gene: 2. Germline V gene lookup returns CDR1 MDHEN and CDR2 SYDVKM. The CDR3 contains 14 residues.